The subject of this entry is one T cell receptor (beta chain). Its antigen is unidentified. The entry originates in a study of T cell responses to AZD1222 COVID-19 vaccine. Generated by immunoSEQ multiplex PCR, the TCRdb table keeps only in-frame clones and is missing some. The profile shows 60,000 to 80,000 clones, about three quarters of them singletons. Germline V lookup: CDR1 SGHAT, CDR2 FQNNGV. With 0 bases removed from V and 7 bases from J, the gap between germline ends came to 16 bases. This CDR3 is 15 amino acids long. Study-wide findings and caveats: Spike-specific TCR breadth and depth went up after people got two AZD1222 doses. Seropositivity was recorded at baseline in only a handful of AZD1222 recipients.

V and J are TRBV11-2 and TRBJ2-7, with D possibly matching TRBD1 (5 bases). The source was peripheral blood, collected 28 days after the second AZD1222 dose. The TCR originated in an adult who received the AZD1222 COVID-19 vaccine. CDR3 amino acids: CASSLEVGLSREQYF. CDR3 nucleotide sequence: TGTGCCAGCAGCTTAGAGGTGGGGCTCTCGAGAGAGCAGTACTTC.